These 15 T cell receptor beta chains came from one sample sequenced in a study of shared clonotypes between healthy human individuals. Data came from immunoSEQ multiplex PCR; TCRdb stores just in-frame clones and leaves some out. The sample shows about 690,000 clones, roughly 88% of them seen only once. Material for sequencing was memory CD8+ T cells from PBMCs. Subset defined: CD45RO+ cells pooled with CCR7-negative TemRA cells. Receptors were obtained from a man aged 18 to 30 in good health. Some clones in this sample may be carry-over from other donors' samples.

Written as DNA, the CDR3 is TGTGCCAGCATCCAAGCGGGAACCCCCTACAATGAGCAGTTCTTC. Translating gives CASIQAGTPYNEQFF. V usage is TRBV28 and J usage is TRBJ2-1; 7 positions match TRBD2. V was clipped by 7 bases and J by 2 bases; unmatched bases: 8. The CDR3 contains 15 residues. The germline V gene encodes CDR1 MDHEN and CDR2 SYDVKM.

The chain joins TRBV7-9 to TRBJ2-7, with D uncertain. In germline, CDR1 is SEHNR, CDR2 FQNEAQ (reference sequence). V dropped 2 bases and J dropped 5 bases, with 10 bases sitting between them. CDR3 length equals 13 residues. The CDR3 region is CASSLPLVNEQYF. In DNA form, the CDR3 reads TGTGCCAGCAGCTTACCCCTGGTCAACGAGCAGTACTTC.

V gene TRBV6-4 combines with J gene TRBJ2-1; 10 bases line up with TRBD1. Germline assignment: CDR1 MRHNA and CDR2 SNTAGT. J gave up 6 bases and V 5 bases, and 7 bases lay outside the gene matches. CDR3 length: 15 amino acids. The CDR3 sequence: CASSLGQGVGNEQFF. CDR3 in DNA: TGTGCCAGCAGTCTTGGACAGGGGGTCGGCAATGAGCAGTTCTTC.

This chain uses TRBV29-1 with TRBJ2-1; 10 positions match TRBD2. Trimming took 5 bases from V and 4 from J; bases not matched to a gene: 8. The CDR3 is made up of 15 amino acids. In germline, CDR1 is SQVTM, CDR2 ANQGSEA. CDR3 amino acids: CSVSPLAGFYNEQFF. The CDR3 DNA reads TGCAGCGTTTCCCCACTAGCGGGATTTTACAATGAGCAGTTCTTC.

The chain links TRBV28 to TRBJ2-7; D is unresolved. Between the trimmed V and J ends, which lost 5 bases and 3 bases, there was a span of 5 bases. The CDR3 consists of 11 residues. Germline assignment: CDR1 MDHEN and CDR2 SYDVKM. The CDR3 here is CASSPRYEQYF. For the CDR3, the DNA is TGTGCCAGCAGTCCTCGCTACGAGCAGTACTTC. The whole variable domain, filled in from reference TRBV28 and TRBJ2-7, reads DVKVTQSSRYLVKRTGEKVFLECVQDMDHENMFWYRQDPGLGLRLIYFSYDVKMKEKGDIPEGYSVSREKKERFSLILESASTNQTSMYLCASSPRYEQYFGPGTRLTVT.

The genes are TRBV5-4 and TRBJ2-4; D is perhaps TRBD1 (5 bases). Trimming stripped 9 bases from V and 0 bases from J, with 16 bases between. Germline V lookup: CDR1 SGHNT, CDR2 YYREEE (reference sequence). This CDR3 has 15 amino acids. Here the CDR3 reads CATPPDRLAKNIQYF. CDR3 coding DNA: TGTGCCACCCCGCCCGACAGATTAGCCAAAAACATTCAGTACTTC. The variable domain in full, with the rest retrieved from reference TRBV5-4 and TRBJ2-4, is ETGVTQSPTHLIKTRGQQVTLRCSSQSGHNTVSWYQQALGQGPQFIFQYYREEENGRGNFPPRFSGLQFPNYSSELNVNALELDDSALYLCATPPDRLAKNIQYFGAGTRLSVL.

This chain joins TRBV5-1 and TRBJ2-7, with D possibly TRBD2 on 5 matching bases. The ends were cut back, 0 bases at V and 2 bases at J, with 12 bases in the middle. The V gene's germline CDR1 is SGHRS and CDR2 YFSETQ. CDR3 length equals 15 residues. DNA for the CDR3: TGCGCCAGCAGCTTGGCCGGGGTCATAGCCTACGAGCAGTACTTC. It specifies CASSLAGVIAYEQYF.

The V call is TRBV11-2, the J call TRBJ2-2, with D perhaps TRBD2 (6 bases). Between the trimmed V and J ends, which lost 5 bases and 3 bases, there was a span of 13 bases. Per the germline V gene, CDR1 is SGHAT and CDR2 is FQNNGV. The CDR3 has 15 amino acids. CDR3 loop: CASSQRETYTGELFF. The CDR3 DNA reads TGTGCCAGCAGCCAACGGGAGACCTACACCGGGGAGCTGTTTTTT.

Details on this clone: One end of the junction does not line up with germline, which may come from a read error. The chain recombines TRBV30 with TRBJ1-1; D is uncertain. CDR3 length: 13 amino acids. From germline, CDR1 is GTSNPN and CDR2 SVGIG (reference sequence). CDR3 nucleotides: TGTGCCTGGAGTGTAATATACACCGCGTCTTATTCCTTT. Translating it yields CAWSVIYTASYSF.

The gene calls are TRBV4-2 and TRBJ2-1; D is unresolved. Trimming took off 4 bases at V and 4 bases at J, with 11 bases between the two ends. This CDR3 is built from 14 residues. Germline assignment: CDR1 LGHNA and CDR2 YNFKEQ. The CDR3, as DNA: TGTGCCAGCAGCCCCCCCGATTCTTACAATGAGCAGTTCTTC. This codes for CASSPPDSYNEQFF.

V and J are TRBV27 and TRBJ1-2; possible D gene TRBD1, 6 bases. Germline V gene lookup returns CDR1 MNHEY and CDR2 SMNVEV (reference sequence). V was trimmed by 9 bases and J by 5 bases, leaving 19 bases between them. The CDR3 has 14 residues. The CDR3, as DNA: TGTGCCAGTGGGGCGGGCCAGGGGAATTATGGCTACACCTTC. This translates into CASGAGQGNYGYTF.

The chain uses TRBV9 and TRBJ2-1, with D hard to call. CDR1 and CDR2 from the germline V gene are SGDLS and YYNGEE. V was shortened by 1 base and J by 5 bases, with 10 bases between the two germline ends. This CDR3 is built from 14 residues. The CDR3 is CASSVNWRDNEQFF. Written as DNA, the CDR3 is TGTGCCAGCAGCGTAAACTGGCGAGACAATGAGCAGTTCTTC.

The rearrangement uses TRBV5-4 and TRBJ2-2; 10 nucleotides match TRBD1. This CDR3 has 17 residues. Germline CDR1 reads SGHNT; CDR2 reads YYREEE (reference sequence). V dropped 7 bases and J dropped 0; count of bases not matched to a gene: 9. In DNA, the CDR3 is TGTGCCAGCTCGGAGGGACAGGGGATAACGAACACCGGGGAGCTGTTTTTT. It codes for CASSEGQGITNTGELFF.

The chain links TRBV5-6 to TRBJ2-7; perhaps D is TRBD1 or TRBD2 (5 bases each). CDR1 SGHDT and CDR2 YYEEEE come from the germline V gene. V lost 4 bases to trimming and J lost 3 bases, with 11 bases between them. The CDR3 spans 13 residues. CDR3 protein: CASSLGPDYEQYF. In DNA, the CDR3 is TGTGCCAGCAGCCTGGGACCGGACTACGAGCAGTACTTC.

This clone showed up just a few times. The chain couples TRBV27 to TRBJ2-1, with unresolved D. Germline lookup yields CDR1 MNHEY and CDR2 SMNVEV (reference sequence). Trimming removed 0 bases from V and 6 bases from J, with 6 bases in between. The CDR3 is 13 residues long. The CDR3 protein is CASSLSSVNEQFF. DNA of the CDR3: TGTGCCAGCAGTTTATCGAGTGTCAATGAGCAGTTCTTC.